Listed below are T cell receptor beta chains from one sample, sequenced in a study of blood T cell dynamics during melanoma immunotherapy. The protocol was immunoSEQ multiplex PCR, while the TCRdb copy is restricted to in-frame clones and leaves out a portion. The data show about 11,000 clones, approximately 81% seen once. Sequenced here: blood, sampled from a patient treated with checkpoint blockade. All receptors derive from a human donor with melanoma. CDR3s include the opening cysteine and the closing phenylalanine or tryptophan. The D gene is left open where the match is weak. Expanded clones are given a class, and other clones once, few, many or no size at all.

cdr3_aa cdr3_nt d_call v_call clone_size j_call
CASPNRAQSPLHF TGCGCCAGTCCGAACAGGGCCCAATCACCCCTCCACTTT - TRBV10-1 few TRBJ1-6
CASSSRSGGAGNTQYF TGTGCCAGCAGCTCAAGGAGCGGGGGGGCCGGAAATACGCAGTATTTT TRBD2 TRBV11-2 - TRBJ2-3
CASSPQGGHLYGYTF TGCGCCAGCAGCCCCCAGGGGGGGCACCTCTATGGCTACACCTTC TRBD1 TRBV4-3 - TRBJ1-2
CASSRLSTDTQYF TGTGCCAGCAGCCGACTATCGACAGATACGCAGTATTTT - TRBV6-5 - TRBJ2-3
CASSDRTEPFYEQYF TGTGCCAGCAGCGACCGGACGGAGCCGTTCTACGAGCAGTACTTC - TRBV9 - TRBJ2-7
CASSVGQITEAFF TGTGCCAGCAGCGTGGGACAGATCACTGAAGCTTTCTTT TRBD1 TRBV5-6 - TRBJ1-1
CASSLNREEAFF TGTGCCAGCAGCTTAAACAGGGAAGAAGCTTTCTTT - TRBV11-3 - TRBJ1-1
CASGGQGVDEQYF TGTGCCAGCGGTGGACAGGGGGTAGACGAGCAGTACTTC TRBD1 TRBV25-1 few TRBJ2-7
CASRGGVRTTNEKLFF TGTGCCAGTCGTGGTGGGGTTCGAACAACTAATGAAAAACTGTTTTTT - TRBV19 - TRBJ1-4
CASSPYPEGQFNEQYF TGTGCCTCCTCCCCGTACCCGGAGGGGCAGTTCAACGAGCAGTACTTC - TRBV10-3 - TRBJ2-7
CASSSPDRAGNEQFF TGTGCCAGCAGCTCCCCGGACAGGGCGGGCAATGAGCAGTTCTTC TRBD1 TRBV13 - TRBJ2-1
CASSPANEQFF TGTGCCAGCAGCCCGGCCAATGAGCAGTTCTTC - TRBV6-5 - TRBJ2-1
CASSLGTGGSYGYTF TGTGCCAGCAGCTTAGGTACAGGGGGTTCGTATGGCTACACCTTC TRBD1 TRBV11-2 medium-sized TRBJ1-2
CASSSADSVRYNEQFF TGTGCCAGCAGCTCTGCCGACAGTGTGAGATACAATGAGCAGTTCTTC - TRBV7-2 - TRBJ2-1
CAISEGSGQLKDF TGTGCCATCAGTGAGGGCTCGGGGCAGTTAAAGGACTTC - TRBV10-3 - TRBJ2-4
CASERNTIYF TGTGCCAGCGAGCGAAACACCATATATTTT - TRBV6-5 - TRBJ1-3
CASSSRDRANYGYTF TGTGCCAGCAGTTCCCGGGACCGAGCTAACTATGGCTACACCTTC - TRBV27 - TRBJ1-2
CASSEDTGGYTF TGTGCCAGCAGTGAAGATACAGGGGGCTACACCTTC - TRBV2 few TRBJ1-2
CASSDGTFYGYTF TGTGCCAGCAGTGATGGGACATTCTATGGCTACACCTTC - TRBV6-5 - TRBJ1-2
CASSLRTGADTQYF TGCGCCAGCAGCTTAAGGACAGGCGCAGATACGCAGTATTTT TRBD1 TRBV5-1 - TRBJ2-3
CASSPGLAVREQYF TGTGCCAGCAGCCCGGGACTAGCGGTACGGGAGCAGTACTTC TRBD2 TRBV11-2 - TRBJ2-7
CASSLNGNTQYF TGTGCCAGCAGCTTGAACGGGAATACGCAGTATTTT - TRBV5-4 - TRBJ2-3
CASSYSEGYEQYF TGTGCCAGCAGTTACTCGGAGGGCTACGAGCAGTACTTC - TRBV6-9 - TRBJ2-7
CASSSNRGLGTDTQYF TGTGCCAGCAGTTCAAACAGGGGGCTAGGCACAGATACGCAGTATTTT TRBD1 TRBV13 - TRBJ2-3
CASSLGPVNYGYTF TGTGCCAGCAGCCTAGGACCGGTTAACTATGGCTACACCTTC - TRBV5-8 - TRBJ1-2
CASSPSEGVNTEAFF TGTGCCAGTAGCCCCTCGGAGGGGGTGAACACTGAAGCTTTCTTT - TRBV19 - TRBJ1-1
CATPRTGVNYGYTF TGTGCCACCCCTCGGACAGGGGTTAACTATGGCTACACCTTC TRBD1 TRBV6-1 - TRBJ1-2
CASSQDLVGQVYNEQFF TGCGCCAGCAGCCAAGATCTAGTAGGACAGGTCTACAATGAGCAGTTCTTC TRBD1 TRBV4-3 few TRBJ2-1
CASSLGTGGSYGYTF TGTGCCAGCAGCTTAGGTACAGGGGGTTCGTATGGCTACACCTTC TRBD1 TRBV11-3 - TRBJ1-2
CASSPLAGAPYNEQFF TGTGCCAGCAGCCCCTTAGCGGGGGCTCCCTACAATGAGCAGTTCTTC TRBD2 TRBV7-6 - TRBJ2-1
CASSPPPPGQGGLELFF TGTGCCAGCAGCCCACCGCCTCCGGGACAGGGTGGACTCGAACTGTTTTTT TRBD1 TRBV4-2 - TRBJ1-4
CASSQDFDQAQYF TGCGCCAGCAGCCAAGATTTCGATCAAGCGCAGTATTTT - TRBV4-3 - TRBJ2-3
CASSPWRGNSPLHF TGTGCCAGCAGCCCCTGGCGGGGAAATTCACCCCTCCACTTT - TRBV27 - TRBJ1-6
CASSQGAGGRGYTF TGCGCCAGCAGCCAAGGGGCGGGGGGACGGGGCTACACCTTC - TRBV4-3 - TRBJ1-2
CASTSDRGRETQYF TGTGCCAGCACCTCCGACAGGGGGCGAGAGACCCAGTACTTC TRBD1 TRBV7-2 - TRBJ2-5
CAFHRDPAEQYF TGTGCCTTCCACAGGGATCCCGCCGAGCAGTACTTC - TRBV27 - TRBJ2-7
CASSSLGGTGGSISNQPQHF TGTGCCAGCAGTTCCCTGGGGGGGACAGGGGGCTCTATTAGCAATCAGCCCCAGCATTTT TRBD1 TRBV27 - TRBJ1-5
CASKMTEANSPLHF TGTGCCAGCAAGATGACAGAGGCAAATTCACCCCTCCACTTT - TRBV2 few TRBJ1-6
CASSLGGVEYGYTF TGTGCCAGCAGCTTGGGAGGGGTAGAATATGGCTACACCTTC - TRBV5-6 - TRBJ1-2
CASSLGPGAPNYGYTF TGTGCCAGCAGCTTAGGTCCGGGGGCCCCGAACTATGGCTACACCTTC - TRBV11-3 - TRBJ1-2
CASTYSGLEKLFF TGTGCCAGCACTTATTCTGGGCTTGAAAAACTGTTTTTT - TRBV6-1 - TRBJ1-4
CASSVGQGWGTEAFF TGTGCCAGCAGCGTGGGACAGGGTTGGGGCACTGAAGCTTTCTTT TRBD1 TRBV9 once TRBJ1-1